A selection of T cell receptor beta chains follows, all from one sample in a study of shared clonotypes between healthy human individuals. Produced via immunoSEQ multiplex PCR; TCRdb's table is partial and in-frame only. The sample lists about 1.5 million clones, roughly 98% seen once, with approximately 0.44% in the top ten. The sample taken for sequencing was naive CD4+ T cells sorted from blood. These receptors originate from a man younger than 45 in good health. Each CDR3 is given with its conserved first and last residue. Only part of the rows carry a size: once, few, many, or a class if the clone is expanded.

V: TRBV29-1
size: NA
J: TRBJ1-1
CDR3: CSAPRVGGTEAFF

V: TRBV9
size: NA
J: TRBJ1-1
CDR3: CASSVAGTPGWNTEAFF

V: TRBV29-1
size: NA
J: TRBJ2-1
CDR3: CSVEGTSAYNEQFF

V: TRBV18
size: NA
J: TRBJ1-5
CDR3: CASSGDRGSNQPQHF

V: TRBV5-1
size: NA
J: TRBJ1-3
CDR3: CASSKTVSGNTIYF

V: TRBV10-3
size: once
J: TRBJ1-1
CDR3: CAITPTGLTEAFF

V: TRBV28
size: NA
J: TRBJ2-1
CDR3: CASSLPGGSYNEQFF

V: TRBV5-6
size: NA
J: TRBJ2-5
CDR3: CASSLGRTQETQYF

V: TRBV10-3
size: NA
J: TRBJ2-3
CDR3: CAISVRRAGTDTQYF

V: TRBV18
size: NA
J: TRBJ2-1
CDR3: CASSPNNEQFF

V: TRBV12-5
size: NA
J: TRBJ2-3
CDR3: CASGYGGMSTDTQYF

V: TRBV9
size: NA
J: TRBJ2-1
CDR3: CASSPRALALYNEQFF

V: TRBV28
size: once
J: TRBJ2-2
CDR3: CASSWGDRGYRELFF

V: TRBV4-2
size: once
J: TRBJ2-3
CDR3: CASSQVGRPTDTQYF

V: TRBV28
size: NA
J: TRBJ2-7
CDR3: CASSLRGTSYEQYF

V: TRBV30
size: NA
J: TRBJ1-1
CDR3: CAWTNQGNTEAFF

V: TRBV5-1
size: NA
J: TRBJ2-2
CDR3: CASSLLAVNTGELFF

V: TRBV2
size: NA
J: TRBJ1-5
CDR3: CASSEGDSSNQPQHF

V: TRBV9
size: NA
J: TRBJ1-1
CDR3: CASSVGPRSASLNTEAFF

V: TRBV7-2
size: NA
J: TRBJ1-5
CDR3: CASSSHGDQPQHF

V: TRBV5-1
size: NA
J: TRBJ1-4
CDR3: CASSTAAGGDSILETPIF

V: TRBV10-2
size: NA
J: TRBJ2-1
CDR3: CASRALGSGSEDSYNEQFF

V: TRBV18
size: NA
J: TRBJ2-1
CDR3: CASSSDPGNNEQFF

V: TRBV15
size: NA
J: TRBJ2-2
CDR3: CATSRDLLAGTGELFF